These 8 T cell receptor beta chains were sequenced from one sample in a study of cytomegalovirus exposure and HLA in healthy donors. PCR involved 60 Vbeta and 13 Jbeta primers. Profiled with immunoSEQ multiplex PCR; TCRdb holds only in-frame clones, not every one. Of roughly 89,000 clones in the sample, about 80% are singletons; the top ten hold over 9%. Source material: PBMCs. These receptors came from a man aged 25-40 years in good health and CMV-seropositive.

The chain employs TRBV6-5 and TRBJ2-1; D uncertain. V gave up 7 bases and J gave up 0 bases, with 13 bases separating them. This CDR3 is built from 15 residues. CDR1 and CDR2 (germline): MNHEY, SVGAGI. The DNA of the CDR3 is TGTGCCAGCACCAGGCAAGATAGCTCCTACAATGAGCAGTTCTTC. Amino acids: CASTRQDSSYNEQFF.

The genes are TRBV7-2 and TRBJ2-1, with 11 bases aligning to TRBD2. The CDR3 length is 16 residues. The V and J ends lost 2 bases and 6 bases, in that order; junction bases with no gene match: 6. Germline V gene data show CDR1 as SGHTA and CDR2 as FQGNSA. The CDR3 DNA follows: TGTGCCAGCAGCTTAAGTAGCGGGGGGGCCCCCAATGAGCAGTTCTTC. Its translation is CASSLSSGGAPNEQFF.

This rearrangement joins TRBV7-2 to TRBJ1-2; D gene unclear. Trimming stripped 1 base from V and 1 base from J, with 16 bases between. CDR3 length: 17 residues. The V gene's germline CDR1 is SGHTA and CDR2 FQGNSA. CDR3 sequence: CASSLDRNRAINYGYTF. The CDR3 DNA follows: TGTGCCAGCAGCTTAGATCGGAACAGAGCTATTAACTATGGCTACACCTTC. The full variable domain, its missing parts supplied by reference TRBV7-2 and TRBJ1-2, is GAGVSQSPSNKVTEKGKDVELRCDPISGHTALYWYRQSLGQGLEFLIYFQGNSAPDKSGLPSDRFSAERTGGSVSTLTIQRTQQEDSAVYLCASSLDRNRAINYGYTFGSGTRLTVV.

V and J are TRBV20-1 and TRBJ2-3, with D uncertain. The V end lost 0 bases, the J end lost 7 bases, and 5 bases lay between the germline ends. CDR3 length equals 11 residues. Germline lookup yields CDR1 DFQATT and CDR2 SNEGSKA (reference sequence). The CDR3: CSARESYTQYF. Here the CDR3 DNA reads TGCAGTGCTAGAGAGTCTTATACGCAGTATTTT.

This chain uses TRBV6-5 with TRBJ2-5; 9 positions agree with TRBD2. V lost 2 bases and J lost 4; bases outside the gene matches: 5. Germline CDR1 and CDR2: MNHEY and SVGAGI. The CDR3 runs 15 residues. CDR3 loop: CASSYGGGAGETQYF. The CDR3, as DNA: TGTGCCAGCAGTTACGGCGGGGGGGCGGGAGAGACCCAGTACTTC.

This clone was observed once. This chain connects TRBV6-1 to TRBJ1-6, with D tentatively TRBD1 (5 bases). Germline V lookup: CDR1 MNHNS, CDR2 SASEGT. The CDR3 covers 15 residues. Trimming shortened V by 2 bases and J by 10 bases, and 15 bases separated the two germline ends. The CDR3 loop is CASSEIPGIQSPLHF. The CDR3 DNA is TGTGCCAGCAGTGAAATCCCAGGGATACAATCACCCCTCCACTTT.

The rearrangement joins TRBV19 to TRBJ1-2; 7 positions match TRBD1. V lost 1 base and J lost 4; bases outside the gene matches: 9. The CDR3 has 16 amino acids. The V gene's germline CDR1 is LNHDA and CDR2 SQIVND (reference sequence). CDR3 sequence (DNA): TGTGCCAGTAGTATAGGCGGGACAGCGAAGGCCTATGGCTACACCTTC. It translates to CASSIGGTAKAYGYTF.

This clone was detected once. A junction end diverges from the germline sequence, so it may reflect a read error. The rearrangement uses TRBV7-9 and TRBJ1-6; 10 positions agree with TRBD1. The CDR3 loop spans 15 amino acids. Germline V gene sequence: CDR1 SEHNR, CDR2 FQNEAQ (reference sequence). CDR3 sequence: CASSHTRDRGSPLHF. The CDR3 nucleotides read TGCGCCAGCAGCCACACCCGGGACAGGGGTTCACCCCTCCACTTT.